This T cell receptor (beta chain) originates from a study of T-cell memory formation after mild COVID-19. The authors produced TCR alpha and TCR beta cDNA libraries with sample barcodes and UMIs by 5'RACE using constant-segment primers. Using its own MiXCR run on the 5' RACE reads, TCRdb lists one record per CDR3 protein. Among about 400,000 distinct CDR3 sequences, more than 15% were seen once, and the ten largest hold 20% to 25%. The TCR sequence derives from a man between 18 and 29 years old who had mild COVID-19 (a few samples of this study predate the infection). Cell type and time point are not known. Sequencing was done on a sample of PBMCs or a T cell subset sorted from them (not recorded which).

CDR3 protein: CAISEEQGMNTEAFF. CDR3 nucleotide sequence: TGTGCCATCAGTGAGGAACAGGGGATGAACACTGAAGCTTTCTTT. The chain joins TRBV10-3 to TRBJ1-1; 7 bases align to TRBD1. Unmatched junction bases numbered 3, after V lost 2 bases and J lost 0 bases. Germline V gene data show CDR1 as ENHRY and CDR2 as SYGVKD. The CDR3 runs to 15 residues.